Here is one T cell receptor beta chain with its context. Its antigen is currently unknown. Only in-frame clones appear in the TCRdb table, and some are missing; sequencing was by immunoSEQ multiplex PCR. Here the sample spans about 96,000 clones, 90% being singletons. The data derive from a study of T cell responses to AZD1222 COVID-19 vaccine. Germline V CDR1 and CDR2: MNHNY, SVGAGI (reference sequence). This CDR3 has 16 amino acids. Trimming took 1 base from V and 7 from J; bases not matched to a gene: 6. General study results and limits: The peak T cell response came first, and repertoires were sampled only after it. Within unmutated variant regions lay the reported targets of nearly half of spike-specific TCRs. Elevations in Spike-specific TCR breadth and depth followed administration of two AZD1222 doses.

This specimen consisted of peripheral blood, obtained on day 0 of AZD1222 vaccination. The J gene is TRBJ2-2, the V gene TRBV6-6, with 10 bases matching TRBD2. The TCR sequence derives from an adult in good health. CDR3 sequence (DNA): TGTGCCAGCAGTTACTTAGCGGGAGGAGGAGTCGGGGAGCTGTTTTTT. Encoded protein: CASSYLAGGGVGELFF.